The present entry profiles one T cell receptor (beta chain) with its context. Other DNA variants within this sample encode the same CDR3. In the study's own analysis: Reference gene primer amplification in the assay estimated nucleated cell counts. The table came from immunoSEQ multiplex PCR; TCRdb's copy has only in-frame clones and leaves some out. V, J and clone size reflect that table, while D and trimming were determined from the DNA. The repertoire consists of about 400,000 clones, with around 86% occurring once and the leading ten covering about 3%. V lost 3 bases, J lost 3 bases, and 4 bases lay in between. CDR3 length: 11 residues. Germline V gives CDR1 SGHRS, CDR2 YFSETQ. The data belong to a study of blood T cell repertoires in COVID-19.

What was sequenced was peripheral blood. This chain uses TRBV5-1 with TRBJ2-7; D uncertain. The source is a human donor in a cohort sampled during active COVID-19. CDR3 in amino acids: CASSSSYEQYF. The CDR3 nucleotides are TGCGCCAGCAGCTCCAGCTACGAGCAGTACTTC.